A few counts support the clone carrying this TCR beta chain. The data were obtained in a study of blood T cell repertoires in COVID-19. Whole-study context: Acute-phase and convalescent COVID-19 samples originated in the United States, Italy and Spain. PBMCs, B-cell-depleted T cells, or T cells were the source of the cDNA or gDNA that made up the material.

Under the authors' procedure: Reference gene primers were amplified, and this amplification served to estimate nucleated cell counts. The protocol was immunoSEQ multiplex PCR, while the TCRdb copy is restricted to in-frame clones and leaves out a portion. Clone size and the V and J calls come from that table; the DNA yielded D and trimming. The table records about 200,000 clones, under 90% of them present only once. This TCR derives from a man aged 55 to 70 who had recovered from COVID-19. Source material: peripheral blood.

The CDR3 loop reads CASSHRGQGASNEKLFF. CDR3 in DNA: TGTGCCAGTAGTCATCGGGGACAGGGGGCCTCTAATGAAAAACTGTTTTTT. This sequence joins TRBV19 and TRBJ1-4; 12 bases fit TRBD1. With 5 bases clipped from V and 3 bases from J, the junction kept 7 bases outside the gene matches. The CDR3 is made up of 17 amino acids. Germline V gene lookup returns CDR1 LNHDA and CDR2 SQIVND (reference sequence).